The 15 T cell receptor beta chains given below trace back to one sample, sequenced in a study of T-cell reconstitution after alpha-beta-depleted transplantation in children. Unique molecular identifiers featured in how the TCRbeta library was prepared. One entry per CDR3 protein, called by TCRdb with MiXCR from the PCR reads. The sample lists just over 350,000 distinct CDR3 sequences, more than 10% occurring once. The material sequenced was PBMCs, taken from the stem cell graft. The receptors derive from a human donor who donated a stem cell graft to a child with Fanconi anemia.

The V and J genes are TRBV20-1 and TRBJ2-1; 9 nucleotides agree with TRBD2. Trimming at V came to 1 base and at J to 4 bases, leaving 8 bases not matched to a gene. CDR3 size: 16 residues. From germline, CDR1 is DFQATT and CDR2 SNEGSKA (reference sequence). CDR3 sequence: CSARGQAGGTYNEQFF. DNA of the CDR3: TGCAGTGCTAGAGGTCAGGCGGGGGGGACTTACAATGAGCAGTTCTTC.

This clonotype was counted ten times or more. This chain connects TRBV6-1 to TRBJ1-1; D is uncertain. Germline loops: CDR1 MNHNS, CDR2 SASEGT. Between the trimmed V and J ends, which lost 5 bases and 0 bases, there was a span of 13 bases. CDR3 length equals 15 residues. CDR3 region: CASSLTGAMNTEAFF. CDR3 nucleotide sequence: TGTGCCAGCAGTCTAACGGGAGCTATGAACACTGAAGCTTTCTTT.

The chain has TRBV20-1 and TRBJ2-7, with D perhaps being TRBD1 or TRBD2 (6 bases each). V was trimmed by 0 bases and J by 5 bases, leaving 14 bases between them. The V gene's germline CDR1 is DFQATT and CDR2 SNEGSKA (reference sequence). The CDR3 is made up of 14 amino acids. The CDR3, as DNA: TGCAGTGCTAGAGATCCACAGGGAGGCGACGAGCAGTACGTC. Protein: CSARDPQGGDEQYV.

There are many counts of this clonotype. J is TRBJ1-5 and V is TRBV6-6; D remains unclear. Per the germline V gene, CDR1 is MNHNY and CDR2 is SVGAGI (reference sequence). The CDR3 runs to 13 residues. Trimming shortened V by 2 bases and J by 4 bases, and 6 bases separated the two germline ends. CDR3 DNA: TGTGCCAGCAGTTACGAGGTGAATCAGCCCCAGCATTTT. This codes for CASSYEVNQPQHF.

This clonotype was found many times. The rearrangement uses TRBV20-1 and TRBJ1-1; maybe TRBD1 (6 bases). V was cut by 0 bases and J by 0 bases, with 14 bases left in between. The CDR3 covers 16 residues. CDR1 is DFQATT, CDR2 SNEGSKA, per germline (reference sequence). The CDR3 is CSARDSGASVNTEAFF. In DNA, the CDR3 is TGCAGTGCTAGAGATTCGGGGGCCTCCGTGAACACTGAAGCTTTCTTT.

This clonotype showed up many times. The chain combines TRBV2 with TRBJ2-5; D ambiguous. With 1 base removed from V and 4 bases from J, the gap between germline ends came to 7 bases. Germline CDR1 and CDR2: SNHLY and FYNNEI. The CDR3 extends over 13 amino acids. CDR3 loop: CASSEVSSETQYF. The CDR3 DNA follows: TGTGCCAGCAGTGAAGTTAGCTCAGAGACCCAGTACTTC.

This clonotype was seen a few times. The V and J genes are TRBV7-2 and TRBJ2-1; no clear D gene. CDR3 length: 15 residues. The V end was cut by 2 bases, the J end by 4 bases, with 12 bases between. Germline V lookup: CDR1 SGHTA, CDR2 FQGNSA. DNA of the CDR3: TGTGCCAGCAGCTTACGTTACGGGCGGTACAATGAGCAGTTCTTC. It specifies CASSLRYGRYNEQFF.

This clonotype was observed a handful of times. This rearrangement joins TRBV18 to TRBJ2-1; D ambiguous. CDR1 and CDR2 from the germline V gene are KGHSH and LQKENI. This CDR3 is 16 amino acids long. The V gene lost 4 bases and the J gene lost 0 bases, with 13 bases spanning the gap. Here the CDR3 DNA reads TGTGCCAGCTCACTCGTGGACCCTTTCTCCTACAATGAGCAGTTCTTC. Translating it yields CASSLVDPFSYNEQFF.

This clonotype has only a few counts. This chain connects TRBV7-9 to TRBJ1-6; TRBD1 agrees at 7 bases. The J segment lost 9 bases and the V segment lost 8 bases, leaving 7 bases of the junction unmatched. The CDR3 runs 13 residues. Looked up from germline, CDR1 is SEHNR and CDR2 is FQNEAQ (reference sequence). CDR3 protein: CASGPQGGSPLHF. In DNA, the CDR3 is TGTGCCAGCGGCCCCCAGGGGGGTTCACCCCTCCACTTT.

A few counts support this clonotype. The chain employs TRBV20-1 and TRBJ2-1; TRBD1 is a possible D gene (5 bases). Germline lookup yields CDR1 DFQATT and CDR2 SNEGSKA (reference sequence). The CDR3 covers 13 residues. V was trimmed by 6 bases and J by 7 bases, leaving 16 bases between them. The chain's CDR3 is CSALGQGRNEQFF. As DNA, the CDR3 is TGCAGTGCCCTGGGGCAGGGCCGTAATGAGCAGTTCTTC.

This chain joins TRBV4-3 and TRBJ1-3; tentative D call: TRBD1 (5 bases). The CDR3 is 16 residues long. CDR1 and CDR2 from the germline V gene are LGHNA and YSLEER. Trimming pared 5 bases from V and 3 bases from J, leaving 17 bases between. CDR3: CASSDITGGNGNTIYF. Written as DNA, the CDR3 is TGCGCCAGCAGCGACATTACGGGGGGTAATGGAAACACCATATATTTT.

This clonotype was seen repeatedly, ten times or more. The chain joins TRBV20-1 to TRBJ2-1, with 10 bases that match TRBD2. The V segment lost 0 bases and the J segment 4 bases; nucleotides outside the gene matches: 6. CDR3 length equals 16 residues. The germline V gene encodes CDR1 DFQATT and CDR2 SNEGSKA (reference sequence). The chain's CDR3 is CSARDALAGLYNEQFF. CDR3 DNA: TGCAGTGCTAGAGACGCACTAGCGGGGTTATACAATGAGCAGTTCTTC.

The rearrangement uses TRBV15 and TRBJ1-1; TRBD1 matches at 8 bases. CDR1 is LNHNV, CDR2 YYDKDF, per germline (reference sequence). CDR3 size: 14 residues. J lost 4 bases, V lost 6 bases, and 7 bases had no gene match. CDR3 sequence reads: CATRPTGESTEAFF. The CDR3 bases are TGTGCCACCAGACCGACAGGGGAGAGCACTGAAGCTTTCTTT.

Only a few counts were recorded for this clonotype. This chain connects TRBV12-3 or TRBV12-4 to TRBJ1-1; D possibly corresponds to TRBD1 (6 bases). V dropped 6 bases and J dropped 0 bases, with 14 bases sitting between them. There are 15 residues in the CDR3. The CDR3 nucleotides are TGTGCCAGCAGCCAAACCCAGGGGTTGAACACTGAAGCTTTCTTT. Residues: CASSQTQGLNTEAFF.

This clonotype appeared a few times. This rearrangement joins TRBV11-1 to TRBJ2-7, with D hard to call. The CDR3 is 12 residues long. The germline V gene encodes CDR1 SGHAT and CDR2 FQDESV (reference sequence). V was clipped by 2 bases and J by 2 bases, with 4 bases between them. DNA of the CDR3: TGTGCCAGCAGCTTAAAAGCCTACGAGCAGTACTTC. Protein sequence: CASSLKAYEQYF.